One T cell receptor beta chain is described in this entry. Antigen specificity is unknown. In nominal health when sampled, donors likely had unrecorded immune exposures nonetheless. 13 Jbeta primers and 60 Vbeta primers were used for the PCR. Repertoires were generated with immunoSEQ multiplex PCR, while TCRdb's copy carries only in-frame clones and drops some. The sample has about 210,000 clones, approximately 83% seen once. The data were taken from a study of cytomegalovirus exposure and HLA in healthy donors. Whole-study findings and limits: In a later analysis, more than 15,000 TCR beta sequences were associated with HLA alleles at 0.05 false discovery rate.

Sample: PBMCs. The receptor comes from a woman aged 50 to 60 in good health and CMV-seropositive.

The CDR3 DNA reads as TGTGCCAGCAGCTTCGCAAGGACAGGCGAGCAGTACTTC. Protein: CASSFARTGEQYF. The J gene is TRBJ2-7, the V gene TRBV11-2, with 7 bases identical to TRBD1. CDR3 length equals 13 residues. Trimming removed 3 bases from V and 6 bases from J; junction bases left unmatched: 5. Germline CDR1 is SGHAT and CDR2 is FQNNGV. The whole variable domain, remainder taken from reference TRBV11-2 and TRBJ2-7, is EAGVAQSPRYKIIEKRQSVAFWCNPISGHATLYWYQQILGQGPKLLIQFQNNGVVDDSQLPKDRFSAERLKGVDSTLKIQPAKLEDSAVYLCASSFARTGEQYFGPGTRLTVT.